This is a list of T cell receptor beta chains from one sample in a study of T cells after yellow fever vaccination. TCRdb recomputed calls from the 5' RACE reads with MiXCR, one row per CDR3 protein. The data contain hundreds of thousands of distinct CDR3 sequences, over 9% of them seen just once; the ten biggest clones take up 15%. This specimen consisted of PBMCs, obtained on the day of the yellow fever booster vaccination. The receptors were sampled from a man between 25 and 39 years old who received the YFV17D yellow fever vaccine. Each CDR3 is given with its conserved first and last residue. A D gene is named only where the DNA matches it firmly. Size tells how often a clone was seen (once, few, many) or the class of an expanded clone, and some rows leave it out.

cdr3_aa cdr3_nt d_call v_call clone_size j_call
CASSLDGLRSYEQYF TGTGCCAGCAGCTTAGATGGACTTCGCTCCTACGAGCAGTACTTC NA TRBV11-2 few TRBJ2-7
CASTLAVGPSEQYF TGTGCCAGCACCTTGGCCGTGGGGCCCTCCGAGCAGTACTTC NA TRBV7-2 few TRBJ2-7
CASSQASGRNLNTGELFF TGCGCCAGCAGCCAAGCTAGCGGGAGAAACCTGAACACCGGGGAGCTGTTTTTT TRBD2 TRBV4-3 few TRBJ2-2
CASSQGALPGQATLRHGYTF TGTGCCAGCAGCCAAGGGGCTCTCCCGGGACAGGCAACTCTAAGGCATGGCTACACCTTC TRBD1 TRBV3-1 NA TRBJ1-2
CASSLLSGDRAFF TGTGCCAGCAGCTTATTGTCGGGTGATCGGGCTTTCTTT NA TRBV7-2 few TRBJ1-1
CASSSGAAGEETQYF TGTGCCAGCAGTTCGGGGGCAGCGGGAGAAGAGACCCAGTACTTC TRBD2 TRBV6-2/TRBV6-3 few TRBJ2-5
CSALPGQGMRNEQFF TGCAGTGCTCTCCCGGGACAGGGGATGCGGAATGAGCAGTTCTTC TRBD1 TRBV20-1 NA TRBJ2-1
CASSLDWNNEQFF TGTGCCAGCAGCTTAGACTGGAACAATGAGCAGTTCTTC NA TRBV7-7 NA TRBJ2-1
CSARENFGNEQFF TGCAGTGCTAGAGAGAACTTTGGCAATGAGCAGTTCTTC NA TRBV20-1 many TRBJ2-1
CAISESGQRHEKLFF TGTGCCATCAGTGAGTCCGGACAGAGACACGAAAAACTGTTTTTT NA TRBV10-3 NA TRBJ1-4
CASSLRVRSPLHF TGTGCCAGCAGCTTGAGGGTCCGTTCACCCCTCCACTTT NA TRBV5-6 few TRBJ1-6
CASSGTTVNTEAFF TGCGCCAGCAGCGGGACGACGGTGAACACTGAAGCTTTCTTT NA TRBV5-1 many TRBJ1-1
CASSSPGAGELFF TGTGCCAGCAGCTCCCCAGGGGCCGGGGAGCTGTTTTTT NA TRBV7-3 few TRBJ2-2
CASSAGIRTGLTGELFF TGCGCCAGCAGCGCTGGTATAAGGACTGGTTTAACCGGGGAGCTGTTTTTT NA TRBV5-1 few TRBJ2-2
CASSEWGVRGNEQFF TGCGCCAGCAGCGAGTGGGGGGTCCGCGGCAATGAGCAGTTCTTC NA TRBV5-1 NA TRBJ2-1
CSARTSYRTDTQYF TGCAGTGCCAGGACTAGCTACCGCACAGATACGCAGTATTTT TRBD2 TRBV20-1 NA TRBJ2-3
CASSFRDPNNEQFF TGTGCCAGCAGCTTCCGGGACCCCAACAATGAGCAGTTCTTC NA TRBV7-8 few TRBJ2-1
CASSQLGLAVPKGELFF TGTGCCAGCAGTCAACTGGGACTAGCGGTACCTAAAGGGGAGCTGTTTTTT TRBD2 TRBV6-2/TRBV6-3 NA TRBJ2-2
CSAKTSIYEQYF TGCAGTGCTAAGACTAGCATCTACGAGCAGTACTTC TRBD2 TRBV20-1 NA TRBJ2-7
CSASAQSREEQYF TGCAGTGCTAGTGCGCAGTCCCGGGAAGAGCAGTACTTC NA TRBV20-1 few TRBJ2-7
CASSQGTITSTDTQYF TGCGCCAGCAGCCAAGGGACTATTACTAGCACAGATACGCAGTATTTT NA TRBV4-3 NA TRBJ2-3
CASSLYTISGYTF TGTGCCAGCAGCTTGTATACTATCAGCGGCTACACCTTC NA TRBV5-5 few TRBJ1-2
CASSSSQGGGSPLHF TGTGCCAGCAGCTCAAGTCAGGGGGGCGGATCACCCCTCCACTTT TRBD1 TRBV7-2 NA TRBJ1-6
CSARDLAGANYGYTF TGCAGTGCTAGAGATCTCGCGGGTGCTAACTATGGCTACACCTTC NA TRBV20-1 few TRBJ1-2
CASSEALAGVLYNEQFF TGTGCCAGCAGTGAAGCTTTGGCGGGCGTGTTGTACAATGAGCAGTTCTTC NA TRBV6-1 NA TRBJ2-1
CASQAIFPGDYEQYF TGTGCCAGCCAAGCAATCTTTCCGGGAGACTACGAGCAGTACTTC NA TRBV28 NA TRBJ2-7
CASSLSEGHTDTQYF TGTGCCAGCAGTTTATCTGAGGGGCACACAGATACGCAGTATTTT NA TRBV28 NA TRBJ2-3
CSVDSRAGAGNEQFF TGCAGCGTTGACTCTCGCGCGGGAGCCGGTAATGAGCAGTTCTTC TRBD2 TRBV29-1 NA TRBJ2-1